The rows below give T cell receptor beta chains drawn from one sample of a study of regulatory T cells in long-lasting Graves disease. TCRdb passed the multiplex PCR reads through MiXCR, listing each CDR3 protein once. The sample gives 450,000 to 600,000 distinct CDR3 sequences, roughly 15% of which show up once; roughly an eighth is in the top ten. The same sample was also used in a study of T cells in Graves' hyperthyroidism and ophthalmopathy.

The sample in question was peripheral blood mononuclear cells (PBMCs), obtained at new diagnosis, from a patient treated with antithyroid drugs. Every receptor here comes from a man aged 35-49 years with Graves disease. CDR3s include the opening cysteine and the closing phenylalanine or tryptophan. A D gene is named only where the DNA matches it firmly. Only some rows state a clone size, as once, few, many or a class for expanded clones.

d_call: TRBD1; v_call: TRBV27; clone_size: many; j_call: TRBJ1-2; cdr3_aa: CASSPHNRGRYGYTF; cdr3_nt: TGTGCCAGCAGTCCGCATAACAGGGGAAGGTATGGCTACACCTTC
d_call: NA; v_call: TRBV19; clone_size: NA; j_call: TRBJ1-1; cdr3_aa: CASSIDRRTEAFF; cdr3_nt: TGTGCCAGTAGTATAGATAGAAGGACTGAAGCTTTCTTT
d_call: TRBD2; v_call: TRBV5-1; clone_size: many; j_call: TRBJ2-5; cdr3_aa: CASSPGIAGEGYQETQYF; cdr3_nt: TGCGCCAGCAGCCCCGGGATAGCGGGAGAGGGGTACCAAGAGACCCAGTACTTC
d_call: TRBD2; v_call: TRBV11-1; clone_size: many; j_call: TRBJ2-7; cdr3_aa: CASSLAASGRTYEQYF; cdr3_nt: TGTGCCAGCAGCTTAGCAGCTAGCGGCAGGACATACGAGCAGTACTTC
d_call: NA; v_call: TRBV29-1; clone_size: many; j_call: TRBJ2-7; cdr3_aa: CSVVFRAYEQYF; cdr3_nt: TGCAGCGTTGTTTTCAGGGCCTACGAGCAGTACTTC
d_call: TRBD2; v_call: TRBV5-1; clone_size: NA; j_call: TRBJ2-1; cdr3_aa: CASILTSTNEQFF; cdr3_nt: TGCGCCAGCATCCTGACTAGCACCAATGAGCAGTTCTTC
d_call: TRBD2; v_call: TRBV11-2; clone_size: few; j_call: TRBJ2-1; cdr3_aa: CASSLRGGVEQFF; cdr3_nt: TGTGCCAGCAGCCTACGGGGGGGGGTTGAGCAGTTCTTC
d_call: NA; v_call: TRBV11-2; clone_size: many; j_call: TRBJ2-1; cdr3_aa: CASSDRVRAQGGEQFF; cdr3_nt: TGTGCCAGCAGCGACCGTGTGCGGGCTCAGGGTGGTGAGCAGTTCTTC
d_call: NA; v_call: TRBV5-4; clone_size: many; j_call: TRBJ1-1; cdr3_aa: CASSPRPVMVNTEAFF; cdr3_nt: TGTGCCAGCAGCCCACGCCCTGTCATGGTGAACACTGAAGCTTTCTTT
d_call: NA; v_call: TRBV27; clone_size: many; j_call: TRBJ2-7; cdr3_aa: CASSPQTMSGNYEQYF; cdr3_nt: TGTGCCAGCAGTCCCCAGACTATGAGCGGAAACTACGAGCAGTACTTC
d_call: TRBD2; v_call: TRBV20-1; clone_size: NA; j_call: TRBJ2-1; cdr3_aa: CSASWRGAYNEQFF; cdr3_nt: TGCAGTGCTAGTTGGCGGGGGGCCTACAATGAGCAGTTCTTC
d_call: NA; v_call: TRBV7-8; clone_size: few; j_call: TRBJ1-1; cdr3_aa: CASSPRTDQNTEAFF; cdr3_nt: TGTGCCAGCAGCCCGCGGACGGACCAGAACACTGAAGCTTTCTTT
d_call: TRBD1; v_call: TRBV9; clone_size: NA; j_call: TRBJ2-2; cdr3_aa: CASSAYDRGVGELFF; cdr3_nt: TGTGCCAGCAGCGCCTACGACAGGGGGGTCGGGGAGCTGTTTTTT
d_call: NA; v_call: TRBV5-1; clone_size: NA; j_call: TRBJ2-1; cdr3_aa: CASSAQPGGAYNEQFF; cdr3_nt: TGCGCCAGCAGCGCCCAACCAGGGGGGGCCTACAATGAGCAGTTCTTC
d_call: NA; v_call: TRBV3-1; clone_size: many; j_call: TRBJ2-1; cdr3_aa: CASSQALNEQFF; cdr3_nt: TGTGCCAGCAGCCAAGCACTCAATGAGCAGTTCTTC
d_call: TRBD2; v_call: TRBV7-6; clone_size: many; j_call: TRBJ2-3; cdr3_aa: CASSPHPPTSGSSDTQYF; cdr3_nt: TGTGCCAGCAGCCCCCATCCCCCGACTAGCGGGAGTTCAGATACGCAGTATTTT
d_call: NA; v_call: TRBV6-4; clone_size: NA; j_call: TRBJ1-2; cdr3_aa: CASSELPGPDVRGYTF; cdr3_nt: TGTGCCAGCAGCGAACTCCCCGGCCCCGACGTTAGGGGCTACACCTTC
d_call: NA; v_call: TRBV29-1; clone_size: many; j_call: TRBJ2-7; cdr3_aa: CSVEEGRDYEQYF; cdr3_nt: TGCAGCGTTGAAGAGGGACGGGACTACGAGCAGTACTTC
d_call: TRBD1; v_call: TRBV3-1; clone_size: many; j_call: TRBJ1-2; cdr3_aa: CASSQDLTGGYYGYTF; cdr3_nt: TGTGCCAGCAGCCAAGATCTTACAGGGGGGTACTATGGCTACACCTTC
d_call: TRBD2; v_call: TRBV20-1; clone_size: few; j_call: TRBJ2-5; cdr3_aa: CSAATGLAEETQYF; cdr3_nt: TGCAGTGCCGCTACAGGACTAGCGGAAGAGACCCAGTACTTC
d_call: TRBD2; v_call: TRBV3-1; clone_size: NA; j_call: TRBJ2-7; cdr3_aa: CASSQDGGRNEQYF; cdr3_nt: TGTGCCAGCAGCCAAGATGGCGGGAGGAACGAGCAGTACTTC
d_call: NA; v_call: TRBV12-3/TRBV12-4; clone_size: many; j_call: TRBJ2-5; cdr3_aa: CASSPRTDQETQYF; cdr3_nt: TGTGCCAGCAGTCCGAGGACAGACCAAGAGACCCAGTACTTC
d_call: NA; v_call: TRBV9; clone_size: NA; j_call: TRBJ1-6; cdr3_aa: CASSVGGAHSPLHF; cdr3_nt: TGTGCCAGCAGCGTAGGGGGTGCGCATTCACCCCTCCACTTT
d_call: TRBD2; v_call: TRBV11-1; clone_size: many; j_call: TRBJ2-1; cdr3_aa: CASSPRTSGRINEQFF; cdr3_nt: TGTGCCAGCAGCCCCCGGACTAGCGGGAGAATCAATGAGCAGTTCTTC
d_call: NA; v_call: TRBV2; clone_size: few; j_call: TRBJ2-3; cdr3_aa: CASPRGGARNTDTQYF; cdr3_nt: TGTGCTTCACCCAGGGGGGGAGCGAGAAACACAGATACGCAGTATTTT
d_call: NA; v_call: TRBV6-2/TRBV6-3; clone_size: NA; j_call: TRBJ1-5; cdr3_aa: CASSELGAVNQPQHF; cdr3_nt: TGTGCCAGCAGTGAATTAGGGGCAGTAAATCAGCCCCAGCATTTT
d_call: NA; v_call: TRBV12-3/TRBV12-4; clone_size: many; j_call: TRBJ2-5; cdr3_aa: CASSNTDGQETQYF; cdr3_nt: TGTGCCAGCAGTAATACGGACGGTCAAGAGACCCAGTACTTC
d_call: NA; v_call: TRBV5-6; clone_size: NA; j_call: TRBJ2-1; cdr3_aa: CASSFSGAARNEQFF; cdr3_nt: TGTGCCAGCAGCTTCTCTGGGGCGGCACGCAATGAGCAGTTCTTC
d_call: NA; v_call: TRBV20-1; clone_size: NA; j_call: TRBJ2-4; cdr3_aa: CSAHLGQYNEQYF; cdr3_nt: TGCAGTGCCCACCTTGGCCAGTACAATGAGCAGTACTTC
d_call: NA; v_call: TRBV5-6; clone_size: many; j_call: TRBJ1-1; cdr3_aa: CASSLVDRNTEAFF; cdr3_nt: TGTGCCAGCAGCTTGGTGGACAGGAACACTGAAGCTTTCTTT
d_call: TRBD2; v_call: TRBV28; clone_size: many; j_call: TRBJ2-1; cdr3_aa: CASSFTWAGVGDEQFF; cdr3_nt: TGTGCCAGCAGTTTTACGTGGGCGGGAGTTGGGGATGAGCAGTTCTTC
d_call: NA; v_call: TRBV25-1; clone_size: many; j_call: TRBJ2-1; cdr3_aa: CASSEHGTASYNEQFF; cdr3_nt: TGTGCCAGCAGCGAACATGGGACCGCCTCCTACAATGAGCAGTTCTTC
d_call: TRBD1; v_call: TRBV2; clone_size: NA; j_call: TRBJ2-2; cdr3_aa: CASSFKDRANTGELFF; cdr3_nt: TGTGCCAGCAGCTTTAAGGACAGGGCGAACACCGGGGAGCTGTTTTTT
d_call: TRBD2; v_call: TRBV10-3; clone_size: once; j_call: TRBJ2-7; cdr3_aa: CAISVMRLAGVYEQYF; cdr3_nt: TGTGCCATCAGTGTAATGAGACTAGCGGGAGTTTACGAGCAGTACTTC
d_call: NA; v_call: TRBV24-1; clone_size: few; j_call: TRBJ2-2; cdr3_aa: CATSDLRYTGRNTGELFF; cdr3_nt: TGTGCCACCAGTGATCTACGATATACAGGGCGTAACACCGGGGAGCTGTTTTTT